The next 26 T cell receptor beta chains were all read from a single sample in a study of Ad26.COV2.S vaccination and SARS-CoV-2 variants. Produced via immunoSEQ multiplex PCR; TCRdb's table is partial and in-frame only. The sample consists of a few hundred thousand clones, 88% of them appearing once. Documented treatment: over 15 received Ad26.COV2.S at low or high dose, single or two shots; 5 received placebo; per-sample allocation not given. Collection of the samples took place on day 63 after the first injection of vaccine or placebo. The material sequenced was peripheral blood, taken in a trial of Ad26.COV2.S vaccine versus placebo. Receptors originate from a person between 18 and 65 years old who received the Ad26.COV2.S COVID-19 vaccine or a placebo.

The chain is built from TRBV20-1 and TRBJ1-2; D is unresolved. The V and J ends lost 6 bases and 1 base respectively, with 6 bases between them. The CDR3 is 11 amino acids. Germline CDR1 DFQATT, CDR2 SNEGSKA (reference sequence). The CDR3 sequence is CSAHFNYGYTF. CDR3 sequence (DNA): TGCAGTGCCCATTTTAACTATGGCTACACCTTC.

The chain is built from TRBV10-2 and TRBJ1-6, with no clear D. The germline V gene has CDR1 WSHSY and CDR2 SAAADI. This CDR3 has 18 amino acids. The V and J ends lost 1 base and 0 bases respectively, with 13 bases between them. The CDR3 here is CASSELVAASSYNSPLHF. The CDR3, as DNA: TGCGCCAGCAGTGAGTTGGTGGCAGCGAGCTCCTATAATTCACCCCTCCACTTT.

The chain uses TRBV28 and TRBJ2-7, with D unresolved. This CDR3 is built from 13 residues. Trimming pared 7 bases from V and 0 bases from J, leaving 10 bases between. Germline V gene sequence: CDR1 MDHEN, CDR2 SYDVKM. The CDR3 loop reads CASTRSLSYEQYF. CDR3 DNA sequence: TGTGCCAGCACCCGATCACTCTCCTACGAGCAGTACTTC.

The V and J genes are TRBV2 and TRBJ1-1, with a tentative D call TRBD1 (5 bases). Germline assignment: CDR1 SNHLY and CDR2 FYNNEI. V was trimmed by 6 bases and J by 0 bases, leaving 17 bases between them. This CDR3 contains 16 residues. The CDR3 sequence: CASRGLGPLMNTEAFF. The CDR3 coding sequence is TGTGCCAGCAGGGGGCTGGGGCCCCTTATGAACACTGAAGCTTTCTTT.

This clone was counted only a few times. The genes are TRBV6-6 and TRBJ2-5; TRBD2 aligns across 9 bases. Germline CDR1 MNHNY, CDR2 SVGAGI (reference sequence). V lost 9 bases and J lost 4; bases outside the gene matches: 9. The CDR3 is 14 residues long. The CDR3 nucleotides read TGTGCCAGTTACGGAGCGGGGGGCGCAGAGACCCAGTACTTC. As protein: CASYGAGGAETQYF.

The chain couples TRBV11-2 to TRBJ1-2, with D unresolved. V was clipped by 5 bases and J by 8 bases, with 15 bases between them. The germline CDR1 and CDR2 sequences are SGHAT and FQNNGV. The CDR3 runs to 13 residues. The CDR3 reads CASSPDGISGYTF. The CDR3 DNA is TGTGCCAGCAGCCCGGATGGCATCAGCGGCTACACCTTC.

The table lists this clone with a count of one. CDR3: CSVEGNYSYEQYF. For the CDR3, the DNA is TGCAGCGTTGAAGGGAATTACTCCTACGAGCAGTACTTC. The gene calls are TRBV29-1 and TRBJ2-7; D not certain. Germline V lookup: CDR1 SQVTM, CDR2 ANQGSEA. Deletions cut 1 base from V and 0 bases from J, with 7 bases between. CDR3 length: 13 residues.

This clone was picked up one time. The chain carries TRBV24-1 and TRBJ1-5; 8 bases align to TRBD1. The germline V gene has CDR1 KGHDR and CDR2 SFDVKD. The CDR3 loop spans 14 amino acids. V lost 7 bases and J lost 6; bases outside the gene matches: 7. The CDR3 DNA follows: TGTGCCACCAGGAGGGGACAGGACGGTCAGCCCCAGCATTTT. Translated, it gives CATRRGQDGQPQHF.

The chain joins TRBV5-1 to TRBJ2-2, with D unresolved. The CDR3 runs 13 residues. V lost 2 bases to trimming and J lost 2 bases, with 4 bases between them. Germline loops: CDR1 SGHRS, CDR2 YFSETQ. The CDR3 here is CASSFINTGELFF. In DNA, the CDR3 is TGCGCCAGCAGCTTTATAAACACCGGGGAGCTGTTTTTT.

The chain combines TRBV10-3 with TRBJ1-1, with D maybe TRBD1 (5 bases). Per the germline V gene, CDR1 is ENHRY and CDR2 is SYGVKD. This CDR3 has 15 residues. Trimming removed 5 bases at V and 5 bases at J, with 18 bases between. The CDR3 DNA follows: TGTGCCATCAGTATCAGCGGGACTCTGGGGACTGAAGCTTTCTTT. Protein: CAISISGTLGTEAFF.

V and J are TRBV28 and TRBJ1-5, with no clear D. Trimming shortened V by 4 bases and J by 5 bases, and 15 bases separated the two germline ends. This CDR3 region has 15 residues. From germline, CDR1 is MDHEN and CDR2 SYDVKM. The CDR3 region is CASSYQAIRDQPQHF. The CDR3 DNA is TGTGCCAGCAGTTACCAGGCTATTAGAGATCAGCCCCAGCATTTT.

The chain is built from TRBV4-2 and TRBJ1-4; TRBD1 matches at 7 bases. This CDR3 has 18 amino acids. V was clipped by 1 base and J by 5 bases; unmatched bases: 13. Germline-derived CDR1 and CDR2 are LGHNA and YNFKEQ. Written as DNA, the CDR3 is TGTGCCAGCAGCCAAGCCATGGGTTGGGACAGACAGAATGAAAAACTGTTTTTT. It encodes CASSQAMGWDRQNEKLFF.

The rearrangement uses TRBV2 and TRBJ2-3; 8 nucleotides align to TRBD1. This CDR3 has 12 amino acids. J gave up 6 bases and V 11 bases, and 7 bases lay outside the gene matches. Per germline, CDR1 SNHLY and CDR2 FYNNEI. The DNA for the CDR3 is TGTGCCGGAATGGACAGGGCCGATACGCAGTATTTT. Translation: CAGMDRADTQYF.

The CDR3 spells CASSPMGGPREAFF. The CDR3 DNA is TGTGCCAGCAGCCCAATGGGCGGGCCCCGTGAAGCTTTCTTT. The V call is TRBV5-5, the J call TRBJ1-1; no clear D gene. Germline CDR1 SGHKS, CDR2 YYEKEE (reference sequence). This CDR3 comprises 14 residues. V shed 4 bases and J shed 7 bases, with 17 bases lying between them.

V usage is TRBV9 and J usage is TRBJ1-2, with D uncertain. Germline CDR1 and CDR2: SGDLS and YYNGEE. The CDR3 loop spans 15 amino acids. Trimming cost V 4 bases and J 1 base, with 14 bases left between them. Here the CDR3 reads CASSPSSPINYGYTF. CDR3 bases: TGTGCCAGCAGCCCTTCGTCGCCGATTAACTATGGCTACACCTTC.

The CDR3 loop reads CASIRLGEGEQYF. The CDR3 bases are TGTGCCAGCATCCGGCTGGGGGAAGGCGAGCAGTACTTC. The chain is built from TRBV6-5 and TRBJ2-7, with D possibly called TRBD1 or TRBD2 (5 bases each). Germline CDR1 MNHEY, CDR2 SVGAGI. The length of the CDR3 is 13 residues. The V gene lost 7 bases and the J gene lost 6 bases, with 16 bases spanning the gap.

The CDR3 loop reads CASSLGRYNEQFF. The CDR3 DNA sequence: TGTGCCAGCAGCCTTGGACGGTACAATGAGCAGTTCTTC. The chain links TRBV7-6 to TRBJ2-1; D gene unclear. This CDR3 contains 13 residues. Germline V gene sequence: CDR1 SGHVS, CDR2 FNYEAQ. V was cut by 5 bases and J by 4 bases, with 9 bases left in between.

The rearrangement uses TRBV10-3 and TRBJ2-3; 7 nucleotides match TRBD1. Germline CDR1 ENHRY, CDR2 SYGVKD. Trimming removed 11 bases from V and 0 bases from J; junction bases left unmatched: 11. The CDR3 covers 15 residues. The CDR3 region has the DNA TGTGCCGCCAGGACAGGCGAGACTAGCACAGATACGCAGTATTTT. It translates to CAARTGETSTDTQYF.

The rearrangement uses TRBV20-1 and TRBJ2-5; D not resolved. Germline V gives CDR1 DFQATT, CDR2 SNEGSKA (reference sequence). V gave up 3 bases and J gave up 4 bases, with 12 bases separating them. The CDR3 is 13 amino acids. CDR3 residues: CSASPDGRETQYF. The CDR3 DNA follows: TGCAGTGCTAGTCCCGACGGTAGAGAGACCCAGTACTTC.

This clone has a count of ten or more. This chain's CDR3 is CAWSGITGTEAFF. The CDR3 DNA is TGTGCCTGGAGTGGCATAACAGGAACTGAAGCTTTCTTT. The V and J genes are TRBV30 and TRBJ1-1; D perhaps matches TRBD1 (5 bases). CDR1 is GTSNPN and CDR2 is SVGIG in the germline V gene (reference sequence). The V end was cut by 1 base, the J end by 5 bases, with 11 bases between. The CDR3 has 13 residues.

The chain employs TRBV5-4 and TRBJ2-1, with 14 bases that match TRBD2. Germline lookup yields CDR1 SGHNT and CDR2 YYREEE (reference sequence). The CDR3 is 16 amino acids. J gave up 4 bases and V 4 bases, and 4 bases lay outside the gene matches. The CDR3 DNA reads TGTGCCAGCAGCAGACTAGCGGGGGGGTTATACAATGAGCAGTTCTTC. This encodes CASSRLAGGLYNEQFF.

V usage is TRBV30 and J usage is TRBJ2-7, with 7 bases fitting TRBD1. The J segment lost 0 bases and the V segment lost 2 bases, leaving 7 bases of the junction unmatched. The CDR3 is 15 amino acids. From germline, CDR1 is GTSNPN and CDR2 SVGIG (reference sequence). The CDR3 loop is CAWSLGQLYSYEQYF. The DNA for the CDR3 is TGTGCCTGGAGTCTGGGACAGCTCTACTCCTACGAGCAGTACTTC.

Of note for this clone: With a much larger clone just one base away, this may be a read error. The sample has other DNA sequences that encode this CDR3 too. J is TRBJ1-6 and V is TRBV6-6, with unresolved D. Between the trimmed V and J ends, which lost 2 bases and 0 bases, there was a span of 5 bases. The CDR3 is 15 amino acids. CDR1 and CDR2 from the germline V gene are MNHNY and SVGAGI (reference sequence). For the CDR3, the DNA is TGTGCCAGCAGTTACGGCAGCTCCTATAATTCACCCCTCCACTTT. Translating gives CASSYGSSYNSPLHF.

The rearrangement links TRBV30 to TRBJ1-2; D unclear. V dropped 3 bases and J dropped 4 bases, with 15 bases sitting between them. The CDR3 is 14 residues long. Germline V CDR1 and CDR2: GTSNPN, SVGIG (reference sequence). Written as DNA, the CDR3 is TGTGCCTGGAGGGAGGTCCCAAGGACCTATGGCTACACCTTC. Translated: CAWREVPRTYGYTF.

The gene calls are TRBV29-1 and TRBJ2-1, with D unclear. This CDR3 has 13 amino acids. Germline loops: CDR1 SQVTM, CDR2 ANQGSEA. The V end was cut by 2 bases, the J end by 4 bases, with 9 bases between. For the CDR3, the DNA is TGCAGCGTTGAAATCCCAAATTACAATGAGCAGTTCTTC. The encoded protein is CSVEIPNYNEQFF.

This chain links TRBV7-3 with TRBJ2-2; tentative D call: TRBD2 (5 bases). CDR3 size: 15 residues. Trimming took off 5 bases at V and 6 bases at J, with 16 bases between the two ends. Germline lookup yields CDR1 SGHTA and CDR2 FQGTGA. In DNA, the CDR3 is TGTGCCAGCAGCGTAAGGCCTGAGGGATCCGGGGAGCTGTTTTTT. Translation: CASSVRPEGSGELFF.